This T cell receptor (beta chain) stems from a study of cytomegalovirus exposure and HLA in healthy donors. On the study more broadly: In a previous analysis, 110 million or so unique TCR beta sequences were found from 150 million to 200 million T cells. Whole-study results and caveats: Accurate predictions that matched the HLA-A and HLA-B alleles of most subjects were reportedly made from TCR beta sequences. HLA alleles were associated with around 17,000 TCR beta sequences in a later analysis at 0.05 false discovery rate.

The PCR had 60 Vbeta and 13 Jbeta primers. The assay was immunoSEQ multiplex PCR, and TCRdb's table has in-frame clones only and misses some. Found here are about 130,000 clones, 81% of them singletons; the top ten hold 0.7%. This clone was recorded only once. Its target is not known. Germline V gives CDR1 SGDLS, CDR2 YYNGEE. CDR3 size: 13 residues. V was shortened by 0 bases and J by 6 bases, with 10 bases between the two germline ends. The sequencing sample was made of PBMCs. V and J are TRBV9 and TRBJ2-7, with D tentatively TRBD2 (6 bases). This receptor was identified in a man between 18 and 29 years old in good health and CMV-seronegative. For the CDR3, the DNA is TGTGCCAGCAGCGTAGGAGGAGGGAGCGAGCAGTACTTC. The encoded protein is CASSVGGGSEQYF.